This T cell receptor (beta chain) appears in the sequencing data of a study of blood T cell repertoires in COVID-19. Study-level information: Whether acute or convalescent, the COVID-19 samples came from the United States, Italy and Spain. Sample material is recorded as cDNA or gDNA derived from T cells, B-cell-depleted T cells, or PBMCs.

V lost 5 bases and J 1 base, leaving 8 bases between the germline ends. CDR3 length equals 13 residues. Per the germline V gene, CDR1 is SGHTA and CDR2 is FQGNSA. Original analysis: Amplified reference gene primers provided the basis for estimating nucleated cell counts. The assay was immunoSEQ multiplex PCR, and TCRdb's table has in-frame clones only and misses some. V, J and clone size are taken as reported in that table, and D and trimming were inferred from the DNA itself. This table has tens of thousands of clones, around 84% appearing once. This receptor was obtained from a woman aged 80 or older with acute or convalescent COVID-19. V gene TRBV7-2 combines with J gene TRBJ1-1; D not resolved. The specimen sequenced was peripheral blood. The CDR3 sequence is CASSLRQNTEAFF. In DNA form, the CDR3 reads TGTGCCAGCAGCCTAAGACAGAACACTGAAGCTTTCTTT.